The present T cell receptor beta chain was sequenced within a study of regulatory T cells in long-lasting Graves disease. There are a few counts of this clonotype. The antigen is not known. Study findings and constraints: Persistent disease preferred TRBV28, TRBJ1-2 and TRBJ2-5; new disease, TRBV20-1 and TRBJ2-1.

Time point described: persistent/refractory GD, antithyroid drugs over 5 years with positive TRAb. PBMCs were the source of the RNA used for TCR sequencing. CDR1 SGHDT and CDR2 YYEEEE come from the germline V gene. Germline trimming cut 2 bases from V and 2 bases from J; bases unmatched to any gene: 5. This CDR3 region has 15 residues. Libraries of TCR beta came from iRepertoire HTBI primers plus Arm-PCR of CDR3 regions. Original methodology: Identified segments across samples numbered roughly 62 TRBV and approximately 15 TRBJ. TCRdb ran MiXCR on the multiplex PCR reads and lists one entry per CDR3 protein. The V and J calls reflect TCRdb's pipeline rather than the authors' work. The repertoire holds approximately 500,000 distinct CDR3 sequences, about 22% seen once, with less than 9% in the top ten.

J is TRBJ2-3 and V is TRBV5-6, with 7 bases lining up with TRBD2. Here the sequenced sample was peripheral blood mononuclear cells (PBMCs), taken when the disease was refractory, from a patient treated with antithyroid drugs. The receptor was isolated from a female donor with Graves disease. The DNA of the CDR3 is TGTGCCAGCAGCTTCGGGACTACTTCCACAGATACGCAGTATTTT. Translated, it gives CASSFGTTSTDTQYF.